These 23 T cell receptor beta chains were sequenced from one sample in a study of shared clonotypes between healthy human individuals. Naive-designated CD8 cells lacked CD45RO, were positively enriched for CCR7, and omitted terminally differentiated effector memory CD45RA+ cells. Profiled with immunoSEQ multiplex PCR; TCRdb holds only in-frame clones, not every one. Here the sample spans millions of clones, about 94% being singletons. The specimen was naive CD8+ T cells sorted from blood. The receptors were sampled from a man younger than 35 in good health.

This chain connects TRBV6-5 to TRBJ2-5; D is unclear. The CDR3 loop spans 12 amino acids. Germline CDR1 MNHEY, CDR2 SVGAGI. Trimming removed 5 bases at V and 4 bases at J, with 8 bases between. In DNA form, the CDR3 reads TGTGCCAGCAGTACGTATGGAGAGACCCAGTACTTC. The encoded protein is CASSTYGETQYF.

This chain connects TRBV2 to TRBJ2-5; TRBD1 aligns across 8 bases. CDR3 length equals 16 residues. Trimming at V came to 5 bases and at J to 5 bases, leaving 13 bases not matched to a gene. The germline V gene has CDR1 SNHLY and CDR2 FYNNEI. For the CDR3, the DNA is TGTGCCAGCAGTTCCTGGACAGGGAGTGTGGGGGAGACCCAGTACTTC. Encoded protein: CASSSWTGSVGETQYF. Drawing the rest from reference TRBV2 and TRBJ2-5, the complete variable domain is EPEVTQTPSHQVTQMGQEVILRCVPISNHLYFYWYRQILGQKVEFLVSFYNNEISEKSEIFDDQFSVERPDGSNFTLKIRSTKLEDSAMYFCASSSWTGSVGETQYFGPGTRLLVL.

Only one count was recorded for this clone. V gene TRBV2 combines with J gene TRBJ2-7, with 7 positions matching TRBD1. V dropped 0 bases and J dropped 5; count of bases not matched to a gene: 13. Germline CDR1 SNHLY, CDR2 FYNNEI. CDR3 length: 17 residues. CDR3 bases: TGTGCCAGCAGTGAAGCGCAGGGGGACAGTGGCACCCACGAGCAGTACTTC. It yields the protein CASSEAQGDSGTHEQYF.

The chain carries TRBV9 and TRBJ1-4; D perhaps matches TRBD1 (5 bases). Germline V CDR1 and CDR2: SGDLS, YYNGEE. The V gene lost 3 bases and the J gene lost 0 bases, with 9 bases spanning the gap. The CDR3 is 15 residues long. CDR3 DNA sequence: TGTGCCAGCAGCGAGGGGTCAGCAACTAATGAAAAACTGTTTTTT. Translation: CASSEGSATNEKLFF.

The rearrangement joins TRBV11-3 to TRBJ1-1; possibly TRBD1 for D (5 bases). V was pared by 4 bases and J by 4 bases, with 13 bases between. The CDR3 covers 14 residues. Germline assignment: CDR1 SGHNT and CDR2 YENEEA. The CDR3 DNA sequence: TGTGCCAGCAGCTCCGGGTTTGGGGGCACTGAAGCTTTCTTT. This encodes CASSSGFGGTEAFF.

This chain links TRBV2 with TRBJ2-3; 8 bases line up with TRBD2. Trimming cost V 4 bases and J 6 bases; bases outside gene matches: 12. Germline loops: CDR1 SNHLY, CDR2 FYNNEI. The CDR3 sequence is 16 residues long. The CDR3 DNA follows: TGTGCCAGCAGTGCACCGGGAGGGATAGAGGTGGATACGCAGTATTTT. It yields the protein CASSAPGGIEVDTQYF. Together with reference TRBV2 and TRBJ2-3, the CDR3 gives the full variable domain: EPEVTQTPSHQVTQMGQEVILRCVPISNHLYFYWYRQILGQKVEFLVSFYNNEISEKSEIFDDQFSVERPDGSNFTLKIRSTKLEDSAMYFCASSAPGGIEVDTQYFGPGTRLTVL.

The CDR3 DNA sequence: TGTGCCAGCAGCCCCGGGACTAGCGTTTCCGACGAGCAGTACTTC. Its translation is CASSPGTSVSDEQYF. The chain is built from TRBV28 and TRBJ2-7, with TRBD2 matching 10 bases. V trimming: 6 bases; J trimming: 5 bases; junction bases outside the gene matches: 10. Germline V gene data show CDR1 as MDHEN and CDR2 as SYDVKM. The CDR3 extends over 15 amino acids.

The chain is built from TRBV27 and TRBJ2-3, with a weak D call TRBD1 (6 bases). V lost 8 bases, J lost 6 bases, and 15 bases lay in between. CDR1 MNHEY and CDR2 SMNVEV come from the germline V gene (reference sequence). This CDR3 has 13 amino acids. The DNA of the CDR3 is TGTGCCAGCCGCCCAGGGGCCTCGGATACGCAGTATTTT. It codes for CASRPGASDTQYF.

The chain employs TRBV25-1 and TRBJ1-2, with a possible D match to TRBD1 (5 bases). CDR1 and CDR2 from the germline V gene are MGHDK and SYGVNS. This CDR3 has 15 residues. The V end was cut by 1 base, the J end by 4 bases, with 13 bases between. CDR3 in DNA: TGTGCCAGCAGTGAATGGGGGGACTCTGTCTATGGCTACACCTTC. Its protein product is CASSEWGDSVYGYTF.

This sequence joins TRBV7-9 and TRBJ2-7; 11 bases align to TRBD1. Germline lookup yields CDR1 SEHNR and CDR2 FQNEAQ (reference sequence). The CDR3 has 16 residues. The trim removed 4 bases at V and 0 bases at J, leaving 5 bases unmatched. The CDR3 DNA is TGTGCCAGCAGCTACAGCGGGACAGGGGGCTCCTACGAGCAGTACTTC. It is translated as CASSYSGTGGSYEQYF. The full variable domain, in which reference TRBV7-9 and TRBJ2-7 provide the parts outside the CDR3, is DTGVSQNPRHKITKRGQNVTFRCDPISEHNRLYWYRQTLGQGPEFLTYFQNEAQLEKSRLLSDRFSAERPKGSFSTLEIQRTEQGDSAMYLCASSYSGTGGSYEQYFGPGTRLTVT.

This rearrangement joins TRBV4-3 to TRBJ2-1; no firm D call. V shed 0 bases and J shed 2 bases, with 11 bases lying between them. CDR1 and CDR2 (germline): LGHNA, YSLEER. The CDR3 runs 16 residues. The CDR3 nucleotides read TGCGCCAGCAGCCAAGATATTCCGTTGGCCTACAATGAGCAGTTCTTC. It is translated as CASSQDIPLAYNEQFF.

Worth noting for this clone: Other DNA sequences in the same sample also yield this CDR3. This chain uses TRBV9 with TRBJ2-7, with 11 nucleotides matching TRBD1. The CDR3 loop spans 15 amino acids. Unmatched junction bases numbered 1, after V lost 2 bases and J lost 0 bases. CDR1 is SGDLS and CDR2 is YYNGEE in the germline V gene. The CDR3 sequence is CASSVGQGASYEQYF. CDR3 bases: TGTGCCAGCAGCGTCGGACAGGGGGCCTCCTACGAGCAGTACTTC.

The rearrangement uses TRBV5-8 and TRBJ1-5, with a weak D call TRBD1 (5 bases). The CDR3 is 15 amino acids. CDR1 is SGHTS and CDR2 is YDEGEE in the germline V gene. With 4 bases removed from V and 0 bases from J, the gap between germline ends came to 11 bases. The DNA of the CDR3 is TGTGCCAGCAGCCCGAGGGGCAATAGCAATCAGCCCCAGCATTTT. Protein: CASSPRGNSNQPQHF.

This chain uses TRBV9 with TRBJ2-2; TRBD2 is a possible D gene (5 bases). The CDR3 loop spans 16 amino acids. V lost 0 bases to trimming and J lost 5 bases, with 14 bases between them. In germline, CDR1 is SGDLS, CDR2 YYNGEE. CDR3 nucleotide sequence: TGTGCCAGCAGCGTAGGTGGAGGCCTGGGTACCGGGGAGCTGTTTTTT. This gives the protein CASSVGGGLGTGELFF.

The chain combines TRBV28 with TRBJ2-2; no firm D call. CDR3 length: 16 residues. CDR1 and CDR2 from the germline V gene are MDHEN and SYDVKM. V lost 5 bases, J lost 0 bases, and 13 bases lay in between. The CDR3 sequence is CASSPLSNSNTGELFF. CDR3 nucleotide sequence: TGTGCCAGCAGTCCTCTTTCGAACTCGAACACCGGGGAGCTGTTTTTT. The full variable domain, with the rest looked up from reference TRBV28 and TRBJ2-2, is DVKVTQSSRYLVKRTGEKVFLECVQDMDHENMFWYRQDPGLGLRLIYFSYDVKMKEKGDIPEGYSVSREKKERFSLILESASTNQTSMYLCASSPLSNSNTGELFFGEGSRLTVL.

As concerns this clone: Distinct nucleotide sequences in the sample also encode this CDR3. This sequence joins TRBV27 and TRBJ2-5; 7 bases agree with TRBD2. V lost 0 bases and J lost 2; bases outside the gene matches: 3. The CDR3 totals 15 residues. Germline V gene lookup returns CDR1 MNHEY and CDR2 SMNVEV (reference sequence). Written as DNA, the CDR3 is TGTGCCAGCAGTTTATCGGGAGGGCCTCAAGAGACCCAGTACTTC. This gives the protein CASSLSGGPQETQYF.

The chain uses TRBV10-3 and TRBJ2-3, with a weak D call TRBD1 (6 bases). Trimming cost V 3 bases and J 4 bases, with 8 bases left between them. The CDR3 covers 13 residues. Germline V gene lookup returns CDR1 ENHRY and CDR2 SYGVKD. CDR3 DNA: TGTGCCATCAGTGACGAGGGGGCAGATACGCAGTATTTT. It yields the protein CAISDEGADTQYF.

The V call is TRBV4-1, the J call TRBJ2-1; 10 nucleotides agree with TRBD2. With V trimmed by 0 bases and J by 9 bases, 14 bases remained unmatched. The germline gives CDR1 MGHRA, CDR2 YSYEKL. This CDR3 contains 18 residues. The CDR3 DNA reads TGCGCCAGCAGCCAAGATTTTGAACCTAGCGGGAGCCAGGGTGAGCAGTTCTTC. The encoded protein is CASSQDFEPSGSQGEQFF.

CDR3 amino acids: CASSQDFEVADPLFGEQYF. Written as DNA, the CDR3 is TGCGCCAGCAGCCAAGATTTTGAAGTAGCGGACCCGCTGTTCGGCGAGCAGTACTTC. The rearrangement joins TRBV4-3 to TRBJ2-7, with D possibly being TRBD2 (6 bases). Trimming left V 0 bases short and J 6 bases short, with 27 bases between. The CDR3 covers 19 residues. Germline V gene data show CDR1 as LGHNA and CDR2 as YSLEER.

The chain carries TRBV9 and TRBJ2-7; 10 positions match TRBD2. V shed 0 bases, J shed 2 bases, and the junction held 8 bases outside the gene matches. The CDR3 totals 17 residues. Germline assignment: CDR1 SGDLS and CDR2 YYNGEE. This chain's CDR3 is CASSVAGLAGATYEQYF. CDR3 DNA sequence: TGTGCCAGCAGCGTAGCCGGGCTAGCGGGGGCTACCTACGAGCAGTACTTC.

This rearrangement joins TRBV19 to TRBJ2-2, with 10 bases lining up with TRBD2. Germline V lookup: CDR1 LNHDA, CDR2 SQIVND (reference sequence). Trimming removed 6 bases from V and 6 bases from J; junction bases left unmatched: 4. The CDR3 consists of 14 residues. CDR3 nucleotide sequence: TGTGCCAGTAGACGGCTAGCGGGAGCCGGGGAGCTGTTTTTT. Translation: CASRRLAGAGELFF.

With regard to this clone: Other DNA sequences within the sample encode an identical CDR3. The CDR3: CASSEGSSGNTIYF. For the CDR3, the DNA is TGTGCCAGCAGTGAAGGCTCCTCTGGAAACACCATATATTTT. This chain links TRBV2 with TRBJ1-3; D gene ambiguous. Germline lookup yields CDR1 SNHLY and CDR2 FYNNEI. V lost 1 base and J lost 0, with 4 bases in between. The CDR3 loop spans 14 amino acids.

The chain has TRBV30 and TRBJ2-2; D is unclear. Germline CDR1 is GTSNPN and CDR2 is SVGIG (reference sequence). The CDR3 is 11 amino acids. Deletions cut 1 base from V and 5 bases from J, with 2 bases between. DNA for the CDR3: TGTGCCTGGAGTGCAACCGGGGAGCTGTTTTTT. Translation: CAWSATGELFF.